These 4 T cell receptor beta chains were sequenced from one sample in a study of shared clonotypes between healthy human individuals. Assay: immunoSEQ multiplex PCR; the TCRdb copy retains only in-frame clones and omits some. The sample records 2 million to 3 million clones, under 95% being singletons. Sequencing used naive CD4+ T cells from PBMCs. This sample's subset: CD45RA+ positively selected. All receptors derive from a man younger than 30 in good health. Some clones in this sample may be carry-over from other donors' samples.

The chain recombines TRBV18 with TRBJ2-2; D is undetermined. CDR1 is KGHSH, CDR2 LQKENI, per germline. Trimming stripped 1 base from V and 1 base from J, with 7 bases between. The CDR3 extends over 15 amino acids. CDR3 amino acids: CASSPQTKNTGELFF. The CDR3 bases are TGTGCCAGCTCACCACAGACCAAGAACACCGGGGAGCTGTTTTTT.

The count of this clone is one. The V and J genes are TRBV5-4 and TRBJ2-5, with D uncertain. CDR3 length: 16 residues. Trimming removed 4 bases at V and 0 bases at J, with 16 bases between. The germline V gene has CDR1 SGHNT and CDR2 YYREEE (reference sequence). DNA for the CDR3: TGTGCCAGCAGCCCGGTCGGGTGGGGTTACCAAGAGACCCAGTACTTC. It yields the protein CASSPVGWGYQETQYF.

A note on this clone: Other DNA variants within this sample encode the same CDR3. The chain employs TRBV6-1 and TRBJ2-7, with a possible D match to TRBD1 (6 bases). Trimming shortened V by 4 bases and J by 0 bases, and 10 bases separated the two germline ends. Germline-derived CDR1 and CDR2 are MNHNS and SASEGT. The CDR3 contains 14 residues. The CDR3 reads CASSAQGLSYEQYF. In DNA form, the CDR3 reads TGTGCCAGCAGTGCACAGGGTCTCTCCTACGAGCAGTACTTC.

The CDR3 DNA is TGTGCCACCAGCGCTAGCGCCAGCACAGATACGCAGTATTTT. Translating gives CATSASASTDTQYF. The chain has TRBV15 and TRBJ2-3; D is perhaps TRBD2 (6 bases). The CDR3 totals 14 residues. Germline CDR1 and CDR2: LNHNV and YYDKDF (reference sequence). Trimming removed 5 bases from V and 0 bases from J, with 9 bases in between.